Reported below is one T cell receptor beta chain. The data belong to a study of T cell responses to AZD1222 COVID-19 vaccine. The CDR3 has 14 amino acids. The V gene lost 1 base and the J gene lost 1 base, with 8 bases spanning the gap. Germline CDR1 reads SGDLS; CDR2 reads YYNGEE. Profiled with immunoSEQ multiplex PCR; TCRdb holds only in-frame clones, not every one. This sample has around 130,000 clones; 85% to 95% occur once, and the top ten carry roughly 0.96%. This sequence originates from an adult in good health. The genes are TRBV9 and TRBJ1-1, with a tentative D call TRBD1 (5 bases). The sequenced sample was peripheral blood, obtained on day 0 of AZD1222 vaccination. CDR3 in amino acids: CASSVQGENTEAFF. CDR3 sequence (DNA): TGTGCCAGCAGCGTACAGGGTGAGAACACTGAAGCTTTCTTT.